This TCR beta chain originates from a study of T cell changes during pregnancy in multiple sclerosis (dated by TCRdb to about 2019). General notes on the study: The study looked at changes in the T cell repertoire across pregnancy in women with multiple sclerosis.

This clone was picked up one time. Its specific antigen is unknown. Base qualities are missing; no much larger clone stands one base away. Library generation was performed with the immunoSEQ multiplex PCR assay. TCRdb took this table from immuneACCESS and kept in-frame rearrangements with V and J called. Such tables lack part of the clones; where checked against another copy, unresolved V genes explain under half of the gap, and the rest is unexplained. The sample data list around 77,000 clones, and around nine tenths of these were observed just once. The top ten hold 1% to 1.5% of the sample. The TCR was taken from a female donor with multiple sclerosis, enrolled in a pregnancy study. Sequences were derived from peripheral blood, sampled in the third trimester of pregnancy.

Read as DNA, the sequence is TGTGCCAGCAGCTATCCGGGACAGGGTGAAGATACGCAGTATTTT. This encodes CASSYPGQGEDTQYF. The rearrangement combines TRBV11-3 with TRBJ2-3; the junction holds 9 bases that match TRBD1. The germline V gene sets CDR1 to SGHNT and CDR2 to YENEEA. V lost 4 bases and J lost 5 bases, and the count of bases not matched to a germline gene is 7. The CDR3 numbers 15 residues from cysteine through phenylalanine. Of the read, only the CDR3 DNA is kept; its 45 bases are in frame from base 1.